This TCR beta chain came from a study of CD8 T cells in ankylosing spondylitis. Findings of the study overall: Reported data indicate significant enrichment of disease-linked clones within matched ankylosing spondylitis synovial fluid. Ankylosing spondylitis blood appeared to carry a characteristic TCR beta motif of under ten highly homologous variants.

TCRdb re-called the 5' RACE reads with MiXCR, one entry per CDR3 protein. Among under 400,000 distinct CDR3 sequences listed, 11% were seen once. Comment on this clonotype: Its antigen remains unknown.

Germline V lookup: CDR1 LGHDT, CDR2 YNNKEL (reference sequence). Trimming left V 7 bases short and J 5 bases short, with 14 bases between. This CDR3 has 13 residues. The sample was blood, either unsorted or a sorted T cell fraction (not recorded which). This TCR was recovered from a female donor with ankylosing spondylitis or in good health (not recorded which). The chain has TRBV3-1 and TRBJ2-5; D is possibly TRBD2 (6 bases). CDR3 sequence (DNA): TGTGCCAGCAAGCCTGGACTAAGGGAGACCCAGTACTTC. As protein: CASKPGLRETQYF.